This T cell receptor (beta chain) was identified during a study of vaccination and CD4 T cells after COVID-19. V lost 3 bases to trimming and J lost 3 bases, with 20 bases between them. This CDR3 comprises 17 residues. Germline V gene lookup returns CDR1 SGHTA and CDR2 FQGNSA. In its sample, this clonotype was seen a few times. As yet, its antigen is unknown. CD4+ T cells that had been cultured provided DNA sequenced with the Oncomine TCR Beta short-read assay. TCRdb reprocessed the PCR reads via MiXCR and lists one record per CDR3 protein. This repertoire shows approximately 12,000 distinct CDR3 sequences, roughly 29% found once; its top ten account for roughly 13%. Treatment in this sample: approximately 9-day PBMC culture with coronavirus spike peptide pools or control peptides (ViraFEST assay).

This clonotype originated in a human donor who had recovered from COVID-19. The chain couples TRBV7-2 to TRBJ1-2; D is perhaps TRBD1 (6 bases). This material consisted of CD4+ T cells from blood, cultured in vitro, taken after SARS-CoV-2 vaccination. The CDR3 protein is CASSFGGASRRYYGYTF. The CDR3, as DNA: TGTGCCAGCAGCTTCGGGGGGGCCTCGCGAAGGTACTATGGCTACACCTTC.